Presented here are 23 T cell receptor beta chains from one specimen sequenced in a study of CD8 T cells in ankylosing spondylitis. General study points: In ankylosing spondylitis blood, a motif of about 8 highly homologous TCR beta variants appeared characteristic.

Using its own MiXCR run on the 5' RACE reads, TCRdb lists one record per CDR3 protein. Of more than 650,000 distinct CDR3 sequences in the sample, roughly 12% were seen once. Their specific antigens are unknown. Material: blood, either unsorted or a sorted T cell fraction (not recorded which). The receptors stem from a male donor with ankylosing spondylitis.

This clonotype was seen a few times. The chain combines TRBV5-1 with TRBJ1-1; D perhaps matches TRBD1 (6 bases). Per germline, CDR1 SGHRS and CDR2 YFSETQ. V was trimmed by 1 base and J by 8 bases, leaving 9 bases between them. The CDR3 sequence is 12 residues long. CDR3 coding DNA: TGCGCCAGCAGCTTGTCACAGGGAGAAGCTTTCTTT. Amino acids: CASSLSQGEAFF.

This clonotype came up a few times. The CDR3 region has the DNA TGTGCCAGCAGTTACTCGAGGATCATAGTAAGGAAAGAGACCCAGTACTTC. Amino acid sequence: CASSYSRIIVRKETQYF. The chain is built from TRBV6-5 and TRBJ2-5; D is undetermined. The ends were cut back, 0 bases at V and 3 bases at J, with 17 bases in the middle. This CDR3 comprises 17 residues. Germline V gene lookup returns CDR1 MNHEY and CDR2 SVGAGI.

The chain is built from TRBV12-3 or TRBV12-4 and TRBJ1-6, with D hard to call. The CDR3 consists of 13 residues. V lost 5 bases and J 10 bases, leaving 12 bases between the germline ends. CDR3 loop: CASSVLEGSPLHF. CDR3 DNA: TGTGCCAGCAGTGTCCTCGAAGGATCACCCCTCCACTTT.

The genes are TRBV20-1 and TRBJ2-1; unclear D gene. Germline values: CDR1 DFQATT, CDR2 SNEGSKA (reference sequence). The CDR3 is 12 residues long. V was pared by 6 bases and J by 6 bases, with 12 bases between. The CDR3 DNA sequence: TGCAGTGCCCCAAAGGGTGCCAATGAGCAGTTCTTC. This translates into CSAPKGANEQFF.

CDR3 loop: CASSSSEHSTQYF. The CDR3 DNA reads TGCGCCAGCAGCTCCAGCGAACATTCCACCCAGTACTTC. This sequence joins TRBV5-1 and TRBJ2-5; D is unresolved. The germline gives CDR1 SGHRS, CDR2 YFSETQ. Trimming stripped 3 bases from V and 8 bases from J, with 14 bases between. CDR3 length equals 13 residues.

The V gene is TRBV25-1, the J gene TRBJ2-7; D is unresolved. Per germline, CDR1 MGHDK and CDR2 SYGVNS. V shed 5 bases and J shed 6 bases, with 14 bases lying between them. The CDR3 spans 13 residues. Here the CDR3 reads CASSSKVVGEQYF. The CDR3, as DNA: TGTGCCAGCAGTAGTAAGGTGGTCGGCGAGCAGTACTTC.

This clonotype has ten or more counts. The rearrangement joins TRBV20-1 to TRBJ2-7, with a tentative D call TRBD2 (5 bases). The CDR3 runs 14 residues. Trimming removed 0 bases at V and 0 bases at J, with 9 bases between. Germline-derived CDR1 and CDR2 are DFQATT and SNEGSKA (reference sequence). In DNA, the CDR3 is TGCAGTGCTAGAGATCAAGGGAGCTCCTACGAGCAGTACTTC. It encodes CSARDQGSSYEQYF.

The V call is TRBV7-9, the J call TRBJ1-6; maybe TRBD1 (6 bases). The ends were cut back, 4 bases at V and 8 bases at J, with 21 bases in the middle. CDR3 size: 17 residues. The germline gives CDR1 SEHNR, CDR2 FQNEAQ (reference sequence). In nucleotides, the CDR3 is TGTGCCAGCAGCTCTATCGGGGGGCGCAGAAAAGATTCACCCCTCCACTTT. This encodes CASSSIGGRRKDSPLHF. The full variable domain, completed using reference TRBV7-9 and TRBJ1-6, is DTGVSQNPRHKITKRGQNVTFRCDPISEHNRLYWYRQTLGQGPEFLTYFQNEAQLEKSRLLSDRFSAERPKGSFSTLEIQRTEQGDSAMYLCASSSIGGRRKDSPLHFGNGTRLTVT.

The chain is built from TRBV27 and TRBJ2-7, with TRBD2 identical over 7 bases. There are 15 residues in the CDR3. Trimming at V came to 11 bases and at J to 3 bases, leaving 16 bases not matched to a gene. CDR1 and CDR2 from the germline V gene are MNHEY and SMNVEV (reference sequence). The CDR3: CACTRASGTLYEQYF. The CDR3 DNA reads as TGTGCCTGCACCCGCGCTAGCGGAACACTCTACGAGCAGTACTTC.

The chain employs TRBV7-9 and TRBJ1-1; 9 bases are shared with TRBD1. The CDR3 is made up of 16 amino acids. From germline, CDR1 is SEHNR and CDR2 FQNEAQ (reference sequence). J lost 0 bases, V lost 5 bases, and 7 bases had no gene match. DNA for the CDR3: TGTGCCAGCAGCCATCCGACAGGGGGAATGAACACTGAAGCTTTCTTT. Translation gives CASSHPTGGMNTEAFF.

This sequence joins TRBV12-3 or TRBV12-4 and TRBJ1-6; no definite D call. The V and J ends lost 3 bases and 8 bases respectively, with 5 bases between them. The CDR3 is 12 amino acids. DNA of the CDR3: TGTGCCAGCAGTTTTTGGGATTCACCCCTCCACTTT. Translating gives CASSFWDSPLHF.

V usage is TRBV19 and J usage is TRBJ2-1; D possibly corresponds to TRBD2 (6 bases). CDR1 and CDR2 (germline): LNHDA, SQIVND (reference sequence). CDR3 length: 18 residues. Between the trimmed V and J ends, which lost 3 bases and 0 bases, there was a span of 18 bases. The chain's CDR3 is CASSITHRDLRSYNEQFF. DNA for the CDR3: TGTGCCAGTAGTATCACCCACCGGGACTTGCGCTCCTACAATGAGCAGTTCTTC.

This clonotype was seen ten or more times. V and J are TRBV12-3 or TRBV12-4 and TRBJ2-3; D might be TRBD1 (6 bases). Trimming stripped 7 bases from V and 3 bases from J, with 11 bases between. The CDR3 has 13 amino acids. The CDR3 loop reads CASKQGGTDTQYF. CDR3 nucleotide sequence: TGTGCCAGCAAACAGGGTGGGACAGATACGCAGTATTTT.

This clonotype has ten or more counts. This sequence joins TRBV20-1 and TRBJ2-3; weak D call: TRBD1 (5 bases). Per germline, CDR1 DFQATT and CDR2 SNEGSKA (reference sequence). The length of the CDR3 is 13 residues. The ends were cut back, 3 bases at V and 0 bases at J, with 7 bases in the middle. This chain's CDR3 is CSARTASTDTQYF. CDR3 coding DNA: TGCAGTGCTAGGACAGCTAGCACAGATACGCAGTATTTT.

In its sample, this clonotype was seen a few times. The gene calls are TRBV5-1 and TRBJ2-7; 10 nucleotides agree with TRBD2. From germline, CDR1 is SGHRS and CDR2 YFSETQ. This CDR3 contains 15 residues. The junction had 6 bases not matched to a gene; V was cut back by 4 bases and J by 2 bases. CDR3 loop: CASSPLAGAAYEQYF. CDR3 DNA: TGCGCCAGCAGCCCCCTAGCGGGAGCAGCCTACGAGCAGTACTTC.

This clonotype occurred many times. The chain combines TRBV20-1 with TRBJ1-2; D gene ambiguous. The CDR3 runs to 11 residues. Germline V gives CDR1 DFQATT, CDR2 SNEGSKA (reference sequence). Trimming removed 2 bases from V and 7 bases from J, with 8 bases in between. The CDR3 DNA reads TGCAGTGCTAGATCCCTTACTGGCTACACCTTC. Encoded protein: CSARSLTGYTF.

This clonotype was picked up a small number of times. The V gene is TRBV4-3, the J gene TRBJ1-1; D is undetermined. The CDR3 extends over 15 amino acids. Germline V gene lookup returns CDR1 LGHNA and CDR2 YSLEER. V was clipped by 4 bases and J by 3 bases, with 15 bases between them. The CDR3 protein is CASSPQPATDTEAFF. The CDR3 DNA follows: TGCGCCAGCAGCCCCCAACCGGCCACCGACACTGAAGCTTTCTTT.

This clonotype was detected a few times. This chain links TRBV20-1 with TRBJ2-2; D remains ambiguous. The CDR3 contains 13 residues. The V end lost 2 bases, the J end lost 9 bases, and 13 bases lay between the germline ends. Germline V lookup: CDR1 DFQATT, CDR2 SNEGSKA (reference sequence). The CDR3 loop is CSARQLVTWELFF. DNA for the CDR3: TGCAGTGCTAGACAGCTAGTAACGTGGGAGCTGTTTTTT.

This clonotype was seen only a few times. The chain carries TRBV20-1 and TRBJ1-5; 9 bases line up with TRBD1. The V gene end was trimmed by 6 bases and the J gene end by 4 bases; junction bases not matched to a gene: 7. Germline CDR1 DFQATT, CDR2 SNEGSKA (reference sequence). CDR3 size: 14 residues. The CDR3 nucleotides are TGCAGTGCCCAAACCGACAGGGGGAATCAGCCCCAGCATTTT. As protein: CSAQTDRGNQPQHF.

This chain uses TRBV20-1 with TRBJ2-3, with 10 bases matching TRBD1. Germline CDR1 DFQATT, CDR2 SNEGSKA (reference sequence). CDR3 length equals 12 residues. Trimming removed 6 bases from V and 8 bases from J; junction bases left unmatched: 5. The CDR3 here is CSAPRTGGTQYF. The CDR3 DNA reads TGCAGTGCACCCCGGACAGGGGGTACGCAGTATTTT.

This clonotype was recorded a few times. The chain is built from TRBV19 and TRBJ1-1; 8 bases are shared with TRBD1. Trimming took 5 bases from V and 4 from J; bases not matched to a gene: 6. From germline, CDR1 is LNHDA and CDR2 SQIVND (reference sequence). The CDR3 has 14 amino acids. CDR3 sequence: CASSWTGRPTEAFF. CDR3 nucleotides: TGTGCCAGTAGTTGGACAGGGAGACCCACTGAAGCTTTCTTT. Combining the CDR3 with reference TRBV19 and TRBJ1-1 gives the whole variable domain DGGITQSPKYLFRKEGQNVTLSCEQNLNHDAMYWYRQDPGQGLRLIYYSQIVNDFQKGDIAEGYSVSREKKESFPLTVTSAQKNPTAFYLCASSWTGRPTEAFFGQGTRLTVV.

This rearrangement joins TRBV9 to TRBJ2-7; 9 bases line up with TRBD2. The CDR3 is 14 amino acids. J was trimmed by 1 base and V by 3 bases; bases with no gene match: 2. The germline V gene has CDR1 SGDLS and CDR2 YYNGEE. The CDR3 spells CASSAGLASYEQYF. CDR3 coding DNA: TGTGCCAGCAGCGCCGGACTAGCGTCCTACGAGCAGTACTTC.

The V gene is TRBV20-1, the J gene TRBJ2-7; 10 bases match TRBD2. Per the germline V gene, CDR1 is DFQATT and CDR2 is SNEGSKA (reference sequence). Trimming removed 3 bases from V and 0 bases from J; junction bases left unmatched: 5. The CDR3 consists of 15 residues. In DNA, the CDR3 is TGCAGTGCTAGCAGATCTAGCGGGAGCTCCTACGAGCAGTACTTC. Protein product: CSASRSSGSSYEQYF.